This TCR beta chain was found in a study of blood T cell repertoires in COVID-19. Study summary: Collection of acute and convalescent COVID-19 samples took place in the United States, Italy and Spain. The analysed material was cDNA or gDNA that came from T cells, B-cell-depleted T cells, or PBMCs.

Per the authors' pipeline: Scientists estimated how many nucleated cells there were by amplifying reference gene primers. The repertoire was sequenced with immunoSEQ multiplex PCR; TCRdb's copy has only in-frame clones and lacks some. V and J calls and clone size are given by that table; D and trimming were obtained from the DNA. The data contain 100,000 to 150,000 clones, 85% of them seen just once; the ten biggest clones take up 25% to 30%. Germline V gene data show CDR1 as MNHEY and CDR2 as SVGAGI. V was cut by 2 bases and J by 2 bases, with 7 bases left in between. The CDR3 has 14 residues. This chain joins TRBV6-5 and TRBJ1-3; no clear D. The specimen sequenced was peripheral blood. The source is a woman aged 80 or older with acute or convalescent COVID-19. The CDR3 region is CASSYGRPGNTIYF. CDR3 nucleotides: TGTGCCAGCAGTTACGGGAGGCCTGGAAACACCATATATTTT.